Listed below are T cell receptor beta chains from one sample, sequenced in a study of T cells after yellow fever vaccination. TCRdb ran MiXCR on the 5' RACE reads and lists one entry per CDR3 protein. The sample holds 400,000 to 650,000 distinct CDR3 sequences; around a fifth are singletons and the top ten take roughly a sixth. Sequencing used PBMCs, obtained roughly 20 days after the first yellow fever vaccination. The receptors derive from a man aged 18-30 years who received the YFV17D yellow fever vaccine. Each CDR3 is given with its conserved first and last residue. A D gene is named only where the DNA matches it firmly. Not every row has a clone size; where given, it reads once, few, many or a size class.

TRBJ2-3	.	TRBV27	.	CASRAGPPDTQYF	TGTGCCAGCAGGGCCGGCCCCCCAGATACGCAGTATTTT
TRBJ2-5	.	TRBV6-1	.	CASRATGLETQYF	TGTGCCAGCAGAGCTACAGGGTTAGAGACCCAGTACTTC
TRBJ1-6	.	TRBV4-1	TRBD1	CASSVDRATNSPLHF	TGCGCCAGCAGCGTGGACAGGGCGACGAATTCACCCCTCCACTTT
TRBJ2-5	.	TRBV7-8	.	CASSKRQTQETQYF	TGTGCCAGCAGCAAACGACAAACTCAAGAGACCCAGTACTTC
TRBJ2-7	few	TRBV5-6	.	CASSQDGQGSYEQYF	TGTGCCAGCAGCCAAGATGGGCAGGGTTCCTACGAGCAGTACTTC
TRBJ2-3	.	TRBV6-5	.	CASSYRQGYRDYYTDTQYF	TGTGCCAGCAGTTACCGGCAGGGCTACCGAGATTATTACACAGATACGCAGTATTTT
TRBJ1-5	.	TRBV29-1	.	CSVTTGYDQPQHF	TGCAGCGTAACAACAGGGTACGATCAGCCCCAGCATTTT
TRBJ1-3	.	TRBV10-3	.	CAIETELSGNTIYF	TGTGCCATTGAGACTGAGCTCTCCGGAAACACCATATATTTT
TRBJ1-5	.	TRBV5-1	.	CASSLDWGNQPQHF	TGCGCCAGCAGCTTGGATTGGGGAAATCAGCCCCAGCATTTT
TRBJ2-1	.	TRBV9	TRBD2	CASTLGGGTYNEQFF	TGTGCCAGCACCCTCGGGGGGGGGACCTACAATGAGCAGTTCTTC
TRBJ2-7	few	TRBV30	.	CAWSAGNEQYF	TGTGCCTGGAGTGCGGGGAACGAGCAGTACTTC
TRBJ2-3	.	TRBV7-6	.	CASSPSLRPDTQYF	TGTGCCAGCAGCCCTAGCTTGCGACCAGATACGCAGTATTTT
TRBJ1-5	.	TRBV5-1	.	CASSLAGGQQPQHF	TGCGCCAGCAGCTTGGCCGGGGGACAACAGCCCCAGCATTTT
TRBJ1-4	few	TRBV29-1	TRBD1	CSVAGGTNEKLFF	TGCAGCGTTGCAGGGGGAACTAATGAAAAACTGTTTTTT
TRBJ1-2	.	TRBV4-2	.	CASSRTQGNRGYTF	TGTGCCAGCAGCAGGACGCAGGGTAATCGGGGCTACACCTTC
TRBJ2-3	few	TRBV30	TRBD2	CAWLAGGRTDTQYF	TGTGCCTGGTTAGCGGGGGGGAGGACAGATACGCAGTATTTT
TRBJ1-1	many	TRBV6-5	.	CASSYYPRTEAFF	TGTGCCAGCAGTTACTACCCCCGCACTGAAGCTTTCTTT
TRBJ2-5	.	TRBV5-5	TRBD2	CASSLLLAGELPQYF	TGTGCCAGCAGCTTGTTGCTAGCGGGTGAACTACCCCAGTACTTC
TRBJ2-3	.	TRBV20-1	TRBD1	CSATPPRGHANTQYF	TGCAGTGCAACACCTCCCAGGGGGCACGCAAATACGCAGTATTTT
TRBJ2-3	.	TRBV4-2	TRBD1	CASSLKTGGWGDTQYF	TGTGCCAGCAGCCTGAAGACAGGGGGCTGGGGAGATACGCAGTATTTT
TRBJ1-5	few	TRBV4-2	.	CASSQDPGGGQPQHF	TGTGCCAGCAGCCAAGATCCCGGGGGTGGCCAGCCCCAGCATTTT
TRBJ1-6	.	TRBV7-9	TRBD1	CASSLVTGGNSPLHF	TGTGCCAGCAGCTTAGTGACAGGGGGTAATTCACCCCTCCACTTT
TRBJ2-7	.	TRBV12-5	.	CASGQPGQGKREQYF	TGTGCTAGTGGTCAGCCTGGGCAGGGGAAGCGGGAGCAGTACTTC
TRBJ2-2	.	TRBV7-2	.	CASSSREAGELFF	TGTGCCAGCAGCTCCAGGGAAGCCGGGGAGCTGTTTTTT
TRBJ2-5	.	TRBV18	.	CASSTGSGETQYF	TGTGCCAGCTCAACAGGGTCAGGAGAGACCCAGTACTTC
TRBJ2-1	few	TRBV29-1	TRBD2	CSVDLSGGAGEQFF	TGCAGCGTTGACTTAAGCGGGGGGGCTGGGGAGCAGTTCTTC